The source of this T cell receptor beta chain is a study of molecular identifiers for immune sequencing clone quantification. The CD8+CD4-CCR7+CD45RA+ phenotype defined the sorted naive CD8 T cells. Germline V gives CDR1 LNHDA, CDR2 SQIVND (reference sequence). V was pared by 3 bases and J by 0 bases, with 11 bases between. This CDR3 contains 15 residues. Both previously described methods and listed TCR primers were employed to make bulk TCR libraries. TCRdb reanalysed the PCR reads using MiXCR and keeps one entry per CDR3 protein. Found here are a few hundred thousand distinct CDR3 sequences, about a quarter of them singletons; the top ten hold under 0.85%.

This TCR derives from a human donor in good health. Some libraries in this study had Jurkat cell RNA spiked in. The chain employs TRBV19 and TRBJ1-1; D unclear. Sample: naive CD8+ T cells from blood, with Jurkat cell RNA spiked in. The subset is: FACS-sorted CD8+CD4-CCR7+CD45RA+ naive T cells. The DNA for the CDR3 is TGTGCCAGTAGTATGGCAGAAATAATGAACACTGAAGCTTTCTTT. Protein sequence: CASSMAEIMNTEAFF.